This T cell receptor (beta chain) was obtained from a study of blood T cell repertoires in COVID-19. Study as a whole: Some COVID-19 samples were acute and others convalescent; all came from the United States, Italy and Spain. In each case, the material was cDNA or gDNA derived from T cells, B-cell-depleted T cells, or PBMCs.

In the authors' methods: Nucleated cell number was recorded as an estimate derived from reference gene primer amplification. Produced via immunoSEQ multiplex PCR; TCRdb's table is partial and in-frame only. The DNA was the basis for D and trimming; V, J and clone size are from that table. The sample includes approximately 360,000 clones, 90% of them seen just once. CDR1 and CDR2 from the germline V gene are SGHTA and FQGNSA. CDR3 size: 15 residues. V was cut by 10 bases and J by 0 bases, with 16 bases left in between. This clone showed up just once. The material sequenced was peripheral blood. The chain links TRBV7-2 to TRBJ2-1, with D maybe TRBD1 (6 bases). The receptor comes from a man aged 18 to 30 with active or convalescent COVID-19. The CDR3 DNA sequence: TGTGCCACGGCGGAGTCAGGGGCCTCCTACAATGAGCAGTTCTTC. As protein: CATAESGASYNEQFF.